Listed here are 11 T cell receptor beta chains from one sample, sequenced in a study of cytomegalovirus exposure and HLA in healthy donors. Primers for the PCR totalled 60 Vbeta and 13 Jbeta. Repertoires were generated with immunoSEQ multiplex PCR, while TCRdb's copy carries only in-frame clones and drops some. The sample yields about 150,000 clones, approximately 80% seen once. Sequences were obtained from PBMCs. The receptors shown here come from a man aged 25 to 40 in good health and CMV-seropositive.

This chain uses TRBV6-1 with TRBJ2-7, with 11 bases lining up with TRBD2. The V and J ends lost 7 bases and 3 bases, in that order; junction bases with no gene match: 5. In germline, CDR1 is MNHNS, CDR2 SASEGT. CDR3 length equals 14 residues. The CDR3 is CASTVSGRVYEQYF. CDR3 bases: TGTGCCAGCACTGTTAGCGGGAGGGTCTACGAGCAGTACTTC.

This clone was seen a single time. The J gene is TRBJ2-7, the V gene TRBV19, with D maybe TRBD1 (5 bases). The CDR3 loop spans 14 amino acids. Germline lookup yields CDR1 LNHDA and CDR2 SQIVND (reference sequence). Trimming pared 5 bases from V and 2 bases from J, leaving 13 bases between. CDR3 protein: CASSLTRVPYEQYF. CDR3 DNA: TGTGCCAGTAGTCTCACCAGGGTGCCCTACGAGCAGTACTTC. The full variable domain, its missing parts supplied by reference TRBV19 and TRBJ2-7, is DGGITQSPKYLFRKEGQNVTLSCEQNLNHDAMYWYRQDPGQGLRLIYYSQIVNDFQKGDIAEGYSVSREKKESFPLTVTSAQKNPTAFYLCASSLTRVPYEQYFGPGTRLTVT.

The chain carries TRBV27 and TRBJ2-3; TRBD1 is a possible D gene (5 bases). V gave up 3 bases and J gave up 0 bases, with 13 bases separating them. CDR3 size: 16 residues. Germline V gene lookup returns CDR1 MNHEY and CDR2 SMNVEV (reference sequence). The CDR3 here is CASSLDATDSTDTQYF. CDR3 bases: TGTGCCAGCAGTTTGGACGCGACAGATAGCACAGATACGCAGTATTTT.

The chain is built from TRBV5-1 and TRBJ2-5; D gene ambiguous. V was cut by 0 bases and J by 1 base, with 13 bases left in between. This CDR3 has 16 amino acids. Germline-derived CDR1 and CDR2 are SGHRS and YFSETQ. CDR3 bases: TGCGCCAGCAGCTTGGGAATTGGGCAGCTCCAAGAGACCCAGTACTTC. The encoded protein is CASSLGIGQLQETQYF.

The chain joins TRBV7-2 to TRBJ2-5, with D unclear. This CDR3 spans 15 amino acids. Per the germline V gene, CDR1 is SGHTA and CDR2 is FQGNSA. Trimming pared 5 bases from V and 2 bases from J, leaving 15 bases between. The CDR3 DNA is TGTGCCAGCAGCCGTGATGCCATAGCTCAAGAGACCCAGTACTTC. Its translation is CASSRDAIAQETQYF.

V is TRBV6-5 and J is TRBJ2-7; TRBD1 agrees at 9 bases. The CDR3 runs 15 residues. Germline V gene sequence: CDR1 MNHEY, CDR2 SVGAGI. J was trimmed by 4 bases and V by 1 base; bases with no gene match: 5. The CDR3 nucleotides read TGTGCCAGCAGTTACTTAGGACAGGGGAAGTACGAGCAGTACTTC. It encodes CASSYLGQGKYEQYF.

This rearrangement joins TRBV4-3 to TRBJ1-1, with D possibly matching TRBD1 (6 bases). Trimming removed 0 bases from V and 3 bases from J, with 11 bases in between. The CDR3 runs to 15 residues. The germline gives CDR1 LGHNA, CDR2 YSLEER. The CDR3 sequence is CASSQETGFDTEAFF. CDR3 coding DNA: TGCGCCAGCAGCCAAGAGACAGGTTTTGACACTGAAGCTTTCTTT.

The chain carries TRBV19 and TRBJ1-4, with 9 positions matching TRBD1. V was clipped by 3 bases and J by 6 bases; unmatched bases: 5. CDR3 length: 15 residues. CDR1 is LNHDA, CDR2 SQIVND, per germline (reference sequence). CDR3 coding DNA: TGTGCCAGTAGTATTTCTGGGACAGGGTATGAAAAACTGTTTTTT. Protein product: CASSISGTGYEKLFF.

The chain has TRBV27 and TRBJ2-7, with D possibly TRBD2 on 5 matching bases. Trimming left V 2 bases short and J 4 bases short, with 15 bases between. The germline V gene encodes CDR1 MNHEY and CDR2 SMNVEV (reference sequence). The CDR3 has 15 amino acids. Here the CDR3 reads CASSLGPTGIYEQYF. CDR3 bases: TGTGCCAGCAGTTTAGGGCCCACCGGGATATACGAGCAGTACTTC.

The chain is built from TRBV11-3 and TRBJ2-5; 12 nucleotides agree with TRBD1. Germline V gene lookup returns CDR1 SGHNT and CDR2 YENEEA. The length of the CDR3 is 16 residues. The V and J ends lost 3 bases and 3 bases, in that order; junction bases with no gene match: 5. Here the CDR3 DNA reads TGTGCCAGCAGCTTCGGGACAGGGGGCGCGGAAGAGACCCAGTACTTC. Amino acids: CASSFGTGGAEETQYF.

The CDR3 DNA is TGTGCCAGCAGTGAGCAGGGGAACTATGGCTACACCTTC. Its translation: CASSEQGNYGYTF. This chain joins TRBV6-1 and TRBJ1-2, with D possibly being TRBD1 (6 bases). CDR1 is MNHNS and CDR2 is SASEGT in the germline V gene. V was trimmed by 3 bases and J by 2 bases, leaving 7 bases between them. The CDR3 is 13 amino acids.